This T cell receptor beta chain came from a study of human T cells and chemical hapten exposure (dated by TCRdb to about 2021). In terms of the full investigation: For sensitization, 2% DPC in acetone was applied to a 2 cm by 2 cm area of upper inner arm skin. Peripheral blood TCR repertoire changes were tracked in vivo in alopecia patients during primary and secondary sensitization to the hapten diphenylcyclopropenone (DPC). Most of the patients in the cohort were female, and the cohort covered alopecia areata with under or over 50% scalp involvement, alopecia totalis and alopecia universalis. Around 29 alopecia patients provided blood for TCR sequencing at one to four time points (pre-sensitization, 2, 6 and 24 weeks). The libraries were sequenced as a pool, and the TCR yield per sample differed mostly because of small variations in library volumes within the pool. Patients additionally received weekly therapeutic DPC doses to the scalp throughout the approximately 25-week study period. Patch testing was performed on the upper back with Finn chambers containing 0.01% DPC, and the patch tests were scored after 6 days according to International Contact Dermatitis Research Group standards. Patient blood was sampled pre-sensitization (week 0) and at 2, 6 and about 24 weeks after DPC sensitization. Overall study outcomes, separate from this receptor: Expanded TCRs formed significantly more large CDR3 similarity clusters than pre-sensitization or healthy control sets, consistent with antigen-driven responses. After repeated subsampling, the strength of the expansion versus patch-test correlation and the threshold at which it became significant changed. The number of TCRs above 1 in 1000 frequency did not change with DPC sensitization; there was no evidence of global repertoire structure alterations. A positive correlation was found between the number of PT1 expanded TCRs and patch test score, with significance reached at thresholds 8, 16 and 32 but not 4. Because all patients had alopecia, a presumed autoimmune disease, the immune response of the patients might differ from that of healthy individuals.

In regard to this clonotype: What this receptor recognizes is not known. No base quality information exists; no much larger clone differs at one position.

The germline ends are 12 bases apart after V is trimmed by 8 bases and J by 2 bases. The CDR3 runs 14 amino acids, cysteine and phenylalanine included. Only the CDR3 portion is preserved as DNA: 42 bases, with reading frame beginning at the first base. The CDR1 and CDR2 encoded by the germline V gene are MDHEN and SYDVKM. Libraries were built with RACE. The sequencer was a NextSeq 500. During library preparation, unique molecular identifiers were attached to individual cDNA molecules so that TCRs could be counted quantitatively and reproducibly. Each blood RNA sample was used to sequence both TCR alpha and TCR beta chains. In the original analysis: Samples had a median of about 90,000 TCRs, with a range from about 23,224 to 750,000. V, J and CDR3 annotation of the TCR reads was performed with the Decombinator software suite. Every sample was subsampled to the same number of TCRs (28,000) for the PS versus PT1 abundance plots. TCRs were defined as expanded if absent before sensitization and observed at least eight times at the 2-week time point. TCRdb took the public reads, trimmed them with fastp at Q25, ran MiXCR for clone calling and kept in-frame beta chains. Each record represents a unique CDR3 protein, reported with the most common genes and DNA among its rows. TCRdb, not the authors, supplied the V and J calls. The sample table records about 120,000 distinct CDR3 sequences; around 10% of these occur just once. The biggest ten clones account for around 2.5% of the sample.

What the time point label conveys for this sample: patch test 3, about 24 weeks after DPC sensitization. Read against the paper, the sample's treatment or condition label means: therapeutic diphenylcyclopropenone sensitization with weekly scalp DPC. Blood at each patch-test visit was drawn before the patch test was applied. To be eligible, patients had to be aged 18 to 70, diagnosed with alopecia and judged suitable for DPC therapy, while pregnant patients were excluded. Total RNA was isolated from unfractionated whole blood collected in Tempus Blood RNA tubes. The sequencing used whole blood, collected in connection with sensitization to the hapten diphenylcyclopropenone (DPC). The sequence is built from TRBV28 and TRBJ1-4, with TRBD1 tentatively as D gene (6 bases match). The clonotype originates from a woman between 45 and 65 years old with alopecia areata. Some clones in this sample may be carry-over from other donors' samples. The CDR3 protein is CASGLDRTNEKLFF. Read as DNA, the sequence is TGTGCCAGCGGACTAGACAGGACTAATGAAAAACTGTTTTTT.